This TCR beta chain derives from a study of blood T cell repertoires in COVID-19. Background on the study: Spain, Italy and the United States supplied samples that represented acute and convalescent COVID-19.

Per the study methods: Amplifying reference gene primers gave estimates of nucleated cell counts. The table came from immunoSEQ multiplex PCR; TCRdb's copy has only in-frame clones and leaves some out. That table supplies the V and J calls and clone size; D and trimming were determined from the DNA. This sample yields 200,000 to 250,000 clones, of which under 85% are seen a single time; 1.3% belongs to the top ten. Enrolment of Seattle patients took place during active infection, and they were followed longitudinally. The specimen sequenced was peripheral blood. This TCR derives from a woman aged 25 to 39 with COVID-19, enrolled during active disease.

CDR3 amino acids: CASSLVVGQGNYGYTF. The CDR3 coding sequence is TGTGCCAGCAGCTTGGTAGTGGGACAGGGAAACTATGGCTACACCTTC. The chain combines TRBV7-9 with TRBJ1-2, with 9 positions matching TRBD1. The V and J ends lost 3 bases and 2 bases, in that order; junction bases with no gene match: 7. This CDR3 region has 16 residues. Germline CDR1 reads SEHNR; CDR2 reads FQNEAQ (reference sequence).